Included here is one TCR beta chain sequence, with context. The antigen is not known. This sample was taken from a study of yellow fever vaccine responses in identical twins. TCRdb used MiXCR to reprocess the RT-PCR reads, holding one entry per CDR3 protein. The sample holds about 18,000 distinct CDR3 sequences, less than 75% seen once. General study points: Twins' vaccine T cell response reportedly seemed partly convergent, partly personalized.

V was clipped by 5 bases and J by 1 base, with 15 bases between them. The CDR3 runs to 15 residues. Germline CDR1 reads MNHNS; CDR2 reads SASEGT. The clonotype was recovered from a young woman who received the yellow fever vaccine. The chain carries TRBV6-1 and TRBJ2-7; the D is unclear. Sequenced here: T cells from blood (PBMCs), unsorted or a sorted subset (not recorded which), sampled before or after yellow fever vaccination (not recorded which). The DNA for the CDR3 is TGTGCCAGCAGTCCCACAACCGGAGAATCCTACGAGCAGTACTTC. It encodes CASSPTTGESYEQYF.